The clone carrying this T cell receptor beta chain appeared many times. Its antigen is still unknown. These data are taken from a study of identical twins. Germline V gives CDR1 LGHNA, CDR2 YSLEER. The CDR3 runs 13 residues. Losses at the gene ends were 11 bases for V and 5 bases for J; bases not matched to a gene: 9. TCRdb re-called the 5' RACE reads through MiXCR, storing one row per CDR3 protein. This table holds hundreds of thousands of distinct CDR3 sequences, 5.5% to 6.5% found once. Regarding the study as a whole: Shared out-of-frame alpha sequences (those common to twins) showed excess low generation probability.

This chain links TRBV4-3 with TRBJ2-3, with TRBD1 identical over 8 bases. The sample consisted of naive T cells sorted from blood. This receptor was taken from a man between 18 and 29 years old in good health. Written as DNA, the CDR3 is TGCGCCTCAGGGGGCATGTTAGGAGATACGCAGTATTTT. It encodes CASGGMLGDTQYF.